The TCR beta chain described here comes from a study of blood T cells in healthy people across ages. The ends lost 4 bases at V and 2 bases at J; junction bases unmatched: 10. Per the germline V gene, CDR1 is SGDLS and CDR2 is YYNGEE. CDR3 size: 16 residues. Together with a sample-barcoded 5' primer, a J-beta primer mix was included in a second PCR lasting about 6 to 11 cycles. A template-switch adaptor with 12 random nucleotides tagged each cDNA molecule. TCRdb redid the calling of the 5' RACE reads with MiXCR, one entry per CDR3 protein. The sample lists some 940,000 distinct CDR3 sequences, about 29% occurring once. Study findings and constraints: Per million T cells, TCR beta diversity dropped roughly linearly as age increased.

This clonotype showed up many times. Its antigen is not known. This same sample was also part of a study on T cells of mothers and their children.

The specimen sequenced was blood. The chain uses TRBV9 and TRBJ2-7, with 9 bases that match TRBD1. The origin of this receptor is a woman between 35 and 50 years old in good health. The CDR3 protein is CASSITPGQGTYEQYF. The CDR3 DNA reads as TGTGCCAGCAGCATTACACCGGGACAGGGTACCTACGAGCAGTACTTC.